This is a list of T cell receptor beta chains from one sample in a study of blood T cell repertoires in COVID-19. Only in-frame clones appear in the TCRdb table, and some are missing; sequencing was by immunoSEQ multiplex PCR. The table has roughly 200,000 clones, more than 85% seen once; the top ten hold 3%. Sequenced: peripheral blood. The origin of the receptors is a man in his fifties or sixties with acute or convalescent COVID-19. The CDR3 runs from the conserved cysteine through the conserved F or W. D genes are given only for firm matches. A row's size may be missing; if present it is once, few, many or a size class.

V gene	J gene	D gene	clone size	CDR3 protein	CDR3 DNA
TRBV27	TRBJ2-3	TRBD2	.	CASPLNSGADTQYF	TGTGCCAGCCCCCTGAATAGCGGGGCAGATACGCAGTATTTT
TRBV6-1	TRBJ1-3	.	.	CASSDHIQGNTIYF	TGTGCCAGCAGTGACCATATACAGGGAAACACCATATATTTT
TRBV9	TRBJ2-5	TRBD2	.	CASSPTSGGPQETQYF	TGTGCCAGCAGCCCAACTAGCGGGGGCCCACAAGAGACCCAGTACTTC
TRBV6-1	TRBJ1-2	.	.	CASSELTVPNYGYTF	TGTGCCAGCAGTGAATTGACAGTGCCTAACTATGGCTACACCTTC
TRBV7-3	TRBJ2-2	.	.	CASSLYSRGRDTGELFF	TGTGCCAGCAGCCTCTACTCCAGGGGTAGGGACACCGGGGAGCTGTTTTTT
TRBV7-2	TRBJ2-5	.	.	CASSSLTVDGTQYF	TGTGCCAGCAGCTCCCTGACAGTAGACGGGACCCAGTACTTC
TRBV2	TRBJ2-1	TRBD1	.	CASSDRGPRTSYNEQFF	TGTGCCAGCAGTGACAGGGGGCCACGTACCTCCTACAATGAGCAGTTCTTC
TRBV6-9	TRBJ2-7	.	.	CANTPPGQIYEQYF	TGTGCCAACACCCCTCCTGGACAGATCTACGAGCAGTACTTC
TRBV5-1	TRBJ1-1	.	.	CASSSTGLPAFF	TGCGCCAGCAGCTCCACAGGGCTCCCAGCTTTCTTT
TRBV6-2/TRBV6-3	TRBJ1-6	.	.	CASSPTGIGSPLHF	TGTGCCAGCAGCCCTACAGGGATTGGGTCACCCCTCCACTTT
TRBV6-1	TRBJ2-5	TRBD2	.	CASKTSGGVQETQYF	TGTGCCAGCAAAACTAGCGGGGGTGTCCAAGAGACCCAGTACTTC
TRBV3-1/TRBV3-2	TRBJ2-5	.	.	CASRQRGGPQETQYF	TGTGCCAGCAGACAACGGGGAGGCCCCCAAGAGACCCAGTACTTC
TRBV27	TRBJ1-6	.	few	CASSLWQGGALHF	TGTGCCAGCAGTTTATGGCAGGGTGGAGCCCTCCACTTT
TRBV7-2	TRBJ2-7	TRBD1	once	CASSLGTGVSEQYF	TGTGCCAGCAGCTTGGGGACAGGGGTGAGCGAGCAGTACTTC
TRBV5-6	TRBJ1-1	.	.	CATSRGSLNTEAFF	TGTGCCACCTCCCGGGGGTCGTTGAACACTGAAGCTTTCTTT
TRBV19	TRBJ1-2	.	.	CASSIYSAGADYGYTF	TGTGCCAGTAGTATCTATTCGGCGGGGGCGGACTATGGCTACACCTTC
TRBV4-1	TRBJ2-7	.	.	CASSQLSSGEQYF	TGCGCCAGCAGCCAACTGTCTTCGGGCGAGCAGTACTTC
TRBV27	TRBJ1-1	.	.	CASSLGRNTEAFF	TGTGCCAGCAGTTTGGGGAGGAACACTGAAGCTTTCTTT
TRBV2	TRBJ1-1	TRBD1	.	CASSEQGAKITEAFF	TGTGCCAGCAGCGAACAGGGGGCGAAAATCACTGAAGCTTTCTTT
TRBV4-1	TRBJ2-5	.	.	CASSQAFGDGGQYF	TGCGCCAGCAGCCAAGCTTTCGGGGACGGGGGCCAGTACTTC
TRBV5-8	TRBJ1-2	.	.	CASSLAPTGKDGYTF	TGTGCCAGCAGCTTGGCCCCAACAGGAAAAGATGGCTACACCTTC
TRBV5-4	TRBJ2-2	.	.	CASSPTRAATGELFF	TGTGCCAGCAGCCCGACTAGGGCGGCCACCGGGGAGCTGTTTTTT
TRBV18	TRBJ2-6	TRBD1	.	CASSLGTGGLSGANVLTF	TGTGCCAGCTCCCTCGGGACAGGGGGCCTCTCTGGGGCCAACGTCCTGACTTTC
TRBV19	TRBJ1-5	TRBD1	.	CASSFTGGYSNQPQHF	TGTGCCAGTAGTTTCACAGGGGGCTATAGCAATCAGCCCCAGCATTTT
TRBV7-3	TRBJ2-5	TRBD2	.	CASSLGLAGLPVQETQYF	TGTGCCAGCAGCCTCGGGTTAGCGGGGCTCCCGGTCCAAGAGACCCAGTACTTC
TRBV11-2	TRBJ2-4	.	.	CASRSTGSIQYF	TGTGCCAGCAGATCCACAGGGTCTATTCAGTACTTC
TRBV6-2/TRBV6-3	TRBJ2-5	.	.	CASSYAGIGTQYF	TGTGCCAGCAGTTACGCAGGAATCGGGACCCAGTACTTC
TRBV9	TRBJ2-3	TRBD1	.	CASSVGAQGNTDTQYF	TGTGCCAGCAGCGTAGGGGCACAGGGGAACACAGATACGCAGTATTTT
TRBV9	TRBJ1-2	.	.	CASSVDPGVSGYTF	TGTGCCAGCAGCGTAGACCCAGGGGTTAGTGGCTACACCTTC
TRBV10-3	TRBJ1-2	.	.	CAISALGGGTANYGYTF	TGTGCCATCAGTGCCCTCGGGGGGGGGACGGCTAACTATGGCTACACCTTC
TRBV3-1/TRBV3-2	TRBJ2-5	.	.	CASARLQVGGETQYF	TGTGCCAGCGCCCGTCTTCAGGTCGGGGGAGAGACCCAGTACTTC
TRBV19	TRBJ2-6	.	.	CASSIPGVPSGANVLTF	TGTGCCAGTAGTATACCAGGGGTTCCCTCTGGGGCCAACGTCCTGACTTTC
TRBV5-1	TRBJ2-4	TRBD1	.	CASSTGTGKNIQYF	TGCGCCAGCAGCACCGGGACAGGGAAAAACATTCAGTACTTC
TRBV28	TRBJ1-5	.	.	CASKTGWNQPQHF	TGTGCCAGCAAAACAGGGTGGAATCAGCCCCAGCATTTT